Sequencing of this T cell receptor beta chain was carried out in a study of chemoradiotherapy in HPV16-positive cancers. Study outcomes and limitations: Non-HPV-specific T cells did not expand in tumors during treatment, whereas candidate HPV-specific clones and E7-related motifs did. Better recurrence-free survival went with HPV-responsive T-cell expansion in HPV16-positive patients.

Germline V gives CDR1 SGHRS, CDR2 YFSETQ. The CDR3 totals 14 residues. Trimming left V 2 bases short and J 2 bases short, with 10 bases between. Some clones are missing from TCRdb's copy, which holds only in-frame ones; the method was immunoSEQ multiplex PCR. The sample has approximately 630 clones; around 80% are singletons. About this clone: Its target is not known.

Specimen: tumor tissue, collected from a patient who underwent chemoradiotherapy. This sequence was found in a human donor with HPV-associated anogenital cancer. The chain couples TRBV5-1 to TRBJ1-1; no clear D. DNA for the CDR3: TGCGCCAGCAGCTTTGGAGATGGTAACACTGAAGCTTTCTTT. Protein sequence: CASSFGDGNTEAFF.